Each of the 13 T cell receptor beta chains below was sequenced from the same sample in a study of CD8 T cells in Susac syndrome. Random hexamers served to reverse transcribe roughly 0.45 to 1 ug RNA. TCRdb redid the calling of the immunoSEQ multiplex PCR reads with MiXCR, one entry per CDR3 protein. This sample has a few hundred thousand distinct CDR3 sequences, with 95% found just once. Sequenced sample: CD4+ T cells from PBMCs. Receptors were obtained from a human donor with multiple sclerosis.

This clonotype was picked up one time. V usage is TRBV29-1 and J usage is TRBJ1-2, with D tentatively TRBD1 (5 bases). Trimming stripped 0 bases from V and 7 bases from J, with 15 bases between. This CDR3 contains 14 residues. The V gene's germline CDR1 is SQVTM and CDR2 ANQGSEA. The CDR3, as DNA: TGCAGCGTTGAAGATCCAGGGCTCTGGGGTGGCTACACCTTC. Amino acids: CSVEDPGLWGGYTF.

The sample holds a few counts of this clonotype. CDR3 sequence: CASSVGGGAYNEQFF. The CDR3 nucleotides are TGTGCCAGCAGTGTGGGAGGGGGGGCTTACAATGAGCAGTTCTTC. V gene TRBV2 combines with J gene TRBJ2-1; TRBD2 is a possible D gene (7 bases). The CDR3 runs 15 residues. V gave up 4 bases and J gave up 4 bases, with 14 bases separating them. Germline V gene data show CDR1 as SNHLY and CDR2 as FYNNEI.

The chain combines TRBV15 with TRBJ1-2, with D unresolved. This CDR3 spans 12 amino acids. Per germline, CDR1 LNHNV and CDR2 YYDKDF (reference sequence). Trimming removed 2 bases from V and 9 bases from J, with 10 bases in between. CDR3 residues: CATSRQFGSYTF. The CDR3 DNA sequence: TGTGCCACCAGCAGACAGTTCGGGAGCTACACCTTC.

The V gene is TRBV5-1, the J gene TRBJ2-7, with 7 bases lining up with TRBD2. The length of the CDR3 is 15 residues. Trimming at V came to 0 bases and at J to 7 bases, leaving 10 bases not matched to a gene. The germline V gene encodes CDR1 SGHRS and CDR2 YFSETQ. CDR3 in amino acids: CASSLESGRPWEQYF. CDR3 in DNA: TGCGCCAGCAGCTTGGAGTCCGGGAGGCCTTGGGAGCAGTACTTC.

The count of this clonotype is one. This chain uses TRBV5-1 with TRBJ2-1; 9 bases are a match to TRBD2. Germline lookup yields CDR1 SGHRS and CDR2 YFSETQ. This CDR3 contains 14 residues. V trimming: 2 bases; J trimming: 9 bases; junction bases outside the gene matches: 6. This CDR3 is CASSFPSGRSEQFF. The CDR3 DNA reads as TGCGCCAGCAGCTTTCCCAGCGGGAGGAGTGAGCAGTTCTTC.

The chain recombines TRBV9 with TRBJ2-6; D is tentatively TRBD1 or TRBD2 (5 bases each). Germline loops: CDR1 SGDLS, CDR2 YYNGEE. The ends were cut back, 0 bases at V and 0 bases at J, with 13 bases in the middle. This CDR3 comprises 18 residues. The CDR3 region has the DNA TGTGCCAGCAGCGTAGGAGAGGGAAGGGGCTCTGGGGCCAACGTCCTGACTTTC. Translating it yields CASSVGEGRGSGANVLTF.

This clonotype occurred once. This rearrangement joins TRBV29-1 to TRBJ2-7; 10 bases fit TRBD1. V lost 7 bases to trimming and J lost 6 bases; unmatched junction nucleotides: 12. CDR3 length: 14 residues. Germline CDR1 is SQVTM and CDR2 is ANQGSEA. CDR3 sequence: CSAGGGTGASEQYF. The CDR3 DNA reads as TGCAGCGCCGGTGGGGGGACAGGGGCGTCCGAGCAGTACTTC.

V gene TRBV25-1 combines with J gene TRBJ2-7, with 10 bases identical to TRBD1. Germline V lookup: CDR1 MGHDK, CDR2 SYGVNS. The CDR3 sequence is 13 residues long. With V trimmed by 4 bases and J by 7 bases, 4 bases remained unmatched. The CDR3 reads CASSGQGAKEQYF. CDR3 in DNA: TGTGCCAGCAGTGGACAGGGGGCTAAAGAGCAGTACTTC.

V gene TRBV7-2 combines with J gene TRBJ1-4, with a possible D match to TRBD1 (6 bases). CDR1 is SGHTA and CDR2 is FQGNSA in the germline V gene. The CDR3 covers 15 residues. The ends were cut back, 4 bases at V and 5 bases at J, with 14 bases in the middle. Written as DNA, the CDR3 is TGTGCCAGCAGCTCCCGCCCGGACAGCAATGAAAAACTGTTTTTT. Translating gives CASSSRPDSNEKLFF. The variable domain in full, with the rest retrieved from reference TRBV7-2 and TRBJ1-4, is GAGVSQSPSNKVTEKGKDVELRCDPISGHTALYWYRQSLGQGLEFLIYFQGNSAPDKSGLPSDRFSAERTGGSVSTLTIQRTQQEDSAVYLCASSSRPDSNEKLFFGSGTQLSVL.

The CDR3 sequence is CASSLGGFGTDTQYF. For the CDR3, the DNA is TGTGCCAGCAGTTTGGGGGGATTCGGCACAGATACGCAGTATTTT. The gene calls are TRBV27 and TRBJ2-3; weak D call: TRBD2 (6 bases). Trimming cost V 3 bases and J 1 base, with 11 bases left between them. This CDR3 contains 15 residues. The germline V gene encodes CDR1 MNHEY and CDR2 SMNVEV (reference sequence).

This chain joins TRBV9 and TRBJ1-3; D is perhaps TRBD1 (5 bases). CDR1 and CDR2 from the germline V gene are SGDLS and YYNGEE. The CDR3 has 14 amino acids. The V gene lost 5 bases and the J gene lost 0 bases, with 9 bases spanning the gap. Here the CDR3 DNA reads TGTGCCAGCAGTGCAGGGCGCTCTGGAAACACCATATATTTT. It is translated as CASSAGRSGNTIYF.

The CDR3 DNA reads TGCAGCGCCTATGACGACAATGAGCAGTTCTTC. Protein sequence: CSAYDDNEQFF. V is TRBV29-1 and J is TRBJ2-1; no firm D call. The CDR3 consists of 11 residues. V was clipped by 7 bases and J by 5 bases, with 9 bases between them. Per germline, CDR1 SQVTM and CDR2 ANQGSEA.

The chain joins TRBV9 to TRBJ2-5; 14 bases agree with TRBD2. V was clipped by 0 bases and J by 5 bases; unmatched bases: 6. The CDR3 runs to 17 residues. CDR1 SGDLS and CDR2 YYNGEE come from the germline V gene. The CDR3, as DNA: TGTGCCAGCAGCGTAGGGGAAGGACTAGCGGGAGGCGAGACCCAGTACTTC. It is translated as CASSVGEGLAGGETQYF.